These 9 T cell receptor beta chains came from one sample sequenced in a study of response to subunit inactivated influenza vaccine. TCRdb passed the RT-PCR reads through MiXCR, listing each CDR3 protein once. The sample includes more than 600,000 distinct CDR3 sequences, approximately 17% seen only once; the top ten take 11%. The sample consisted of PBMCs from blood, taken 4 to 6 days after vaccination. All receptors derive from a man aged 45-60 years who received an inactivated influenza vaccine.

The CDR3 DNA is TGTGCCAGCAATCCAACCCCCGACCCACAAGAGACCCAGTACTTC. Residues: CASNPTPDPQETQYF. The rearrangement uses TRBV6-1 and TRBJ2-5; no reliable D call. The V gene's germline CDR1 is MNHNS and CDR2 SASEGT. The CDR3 totals 15 residues. Trimming stripped 7 bases from V and 2 bases from J, with 17 bases between.

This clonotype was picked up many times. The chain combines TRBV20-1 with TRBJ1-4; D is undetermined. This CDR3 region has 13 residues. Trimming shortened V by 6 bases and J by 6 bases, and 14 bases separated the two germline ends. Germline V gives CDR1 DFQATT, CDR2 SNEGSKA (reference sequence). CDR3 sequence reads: CSARRIGDEKLFF. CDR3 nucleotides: TGCAGTGCCCGAAGAATTGGGGATGAAAAACTGTTTTTT.

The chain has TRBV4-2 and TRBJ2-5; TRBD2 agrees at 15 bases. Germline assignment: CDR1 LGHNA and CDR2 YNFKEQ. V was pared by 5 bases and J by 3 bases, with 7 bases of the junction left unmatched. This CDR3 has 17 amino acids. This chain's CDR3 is CASSYGLAGGPKETQYF. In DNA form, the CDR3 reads TGTGCCAGCAGCTACGGACTAGCGGGGGGGCCAAAAGAGACCCAGTACTTC.

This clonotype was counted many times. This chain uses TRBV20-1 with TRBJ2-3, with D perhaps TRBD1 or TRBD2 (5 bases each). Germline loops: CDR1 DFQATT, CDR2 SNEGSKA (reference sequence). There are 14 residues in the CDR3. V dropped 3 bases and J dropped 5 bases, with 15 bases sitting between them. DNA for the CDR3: TGCAGTGCTAGTCCCCGGGACCGGCGAGATACGCAGTATTTT. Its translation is CSASPRDRRDTQYF.

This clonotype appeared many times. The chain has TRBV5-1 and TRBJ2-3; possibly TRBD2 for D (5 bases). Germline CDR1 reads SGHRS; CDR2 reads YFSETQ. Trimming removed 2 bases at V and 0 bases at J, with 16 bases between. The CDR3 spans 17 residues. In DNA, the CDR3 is TGCGCCAGCAGCTTAGGATCGCTAGCACAGAGCACAGATACGCAGTATTTT. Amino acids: CASSLGSLAQSTDTQYF.

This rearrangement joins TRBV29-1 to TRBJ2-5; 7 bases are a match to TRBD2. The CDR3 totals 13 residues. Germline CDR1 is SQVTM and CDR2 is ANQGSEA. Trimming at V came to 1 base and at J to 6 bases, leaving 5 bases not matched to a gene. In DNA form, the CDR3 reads TGCAGCGTTGAAGTGGGGGGGGGAAAGACCCAGTACTTC. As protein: CSVEVGGGKTQYF.

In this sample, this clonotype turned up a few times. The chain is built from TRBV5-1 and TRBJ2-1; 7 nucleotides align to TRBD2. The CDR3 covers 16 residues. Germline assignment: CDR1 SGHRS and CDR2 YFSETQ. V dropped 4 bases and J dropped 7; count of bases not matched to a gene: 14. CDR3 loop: CASSDKSGRVGNEQFF. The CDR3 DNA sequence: TGCGCCAGCAGCGACAAGTCTGGGAGGGTTGGTAATGAGCAGTTCTTC. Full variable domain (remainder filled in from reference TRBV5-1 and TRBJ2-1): KAGVTQTPRYLIKTRGQQVTLSCSPISGHRSVSWYQQTPGQGLQFLFEYFSETQRNKGNFPGRFSGRQFSNSRSEMNVSTLELGDSALYLCASSDKSGRVGNEQFFGPGTRLTVL.

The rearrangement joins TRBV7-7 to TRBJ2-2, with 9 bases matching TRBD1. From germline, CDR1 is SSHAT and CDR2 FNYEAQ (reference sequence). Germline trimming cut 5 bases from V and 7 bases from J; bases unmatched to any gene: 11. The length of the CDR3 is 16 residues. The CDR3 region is CASSPTGTGRVGELFF. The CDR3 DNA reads TGTGCCAGCAGCCCCACCGGGACAGGGAGGGTCGGGGAGCTGTTTTTT.

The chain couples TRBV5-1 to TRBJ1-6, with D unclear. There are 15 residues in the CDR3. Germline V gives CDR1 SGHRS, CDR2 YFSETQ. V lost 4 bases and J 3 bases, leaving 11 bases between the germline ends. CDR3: CASSPANSYNSPLHF. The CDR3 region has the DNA TGCGCCAGCAGCCCGGCGAACAGCTATAATTCACCCCTCCACTTT.